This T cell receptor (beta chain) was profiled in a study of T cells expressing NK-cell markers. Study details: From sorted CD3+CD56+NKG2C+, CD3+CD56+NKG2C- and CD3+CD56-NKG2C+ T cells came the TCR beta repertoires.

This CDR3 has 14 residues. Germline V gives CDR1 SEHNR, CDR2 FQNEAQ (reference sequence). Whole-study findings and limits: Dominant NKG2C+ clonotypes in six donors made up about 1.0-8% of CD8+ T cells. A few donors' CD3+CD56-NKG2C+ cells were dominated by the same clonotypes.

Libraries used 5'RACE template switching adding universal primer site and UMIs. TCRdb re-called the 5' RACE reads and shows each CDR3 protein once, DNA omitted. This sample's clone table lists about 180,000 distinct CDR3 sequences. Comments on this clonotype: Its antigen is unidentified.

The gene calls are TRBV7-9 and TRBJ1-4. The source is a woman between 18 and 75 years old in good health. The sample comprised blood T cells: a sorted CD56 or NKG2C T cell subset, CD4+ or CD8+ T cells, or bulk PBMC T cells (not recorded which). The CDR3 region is CASSAWGTNEKLFF.